This entry features one T cell receptor beta chain sequence. Antigen: not known. This sample stems from a study of T cells after yellow fever vaccination. Study in general: Some fractions had low cell numbers, and these were prepared with SMART-Seq v4 Ultra Low Input.

Using its own MiXCR run on the 5' RACE reads, TCRdb lists one record per CDR3 protein. Of fewer than 350,000 distinct CDR3 sequences detected, roughly 8.7% appear once; the ten largest clones hold 18%. Findings and caveats of the study: Weaker, the secondary response peaked sooner, at day 5 versus 15. The CD4 compartment and the CD8 compartment contained a small share of clonotypes in common. The bulk population could contribute abundant contaminating clonotypes to FACS-sorted repertoires.

The sequencing here drew on PBMCs, taken on the day of the first yellow fever vaccination. The origin of this receptor is a man aged 18-30 years who received the YFV17D yellow fever vaccine.

The CDR3 loop is CASSLPGQSFYGYTF. Here the CDR3 DNA reads TGTGCCAGCAGTCTCCCCGGCCAGTCCTTCTATGGCTACACCTTC. The chain uses TRBV12-3 or TRBV12-4 and TRBJ1-2; D is undetermined. V lost 5 bases and J lost 4, with 17 bases in between. The CDR3 is 15 residues long.